Sequencing of this TCR beta chain was carried out in a study of T cells after yellow fever vaccination (dated by TCRdb to 2018 to 2020). The study in broad terms: Libraries from fractions with low cell numbers were prepared with the SMART-Seq v4 Ultra Low Input RNA kit. To follow T-cell clones before and after primary and booster YFV17D yellow fever vaccination, bulk TCR alpha and beta repertoires were sequenced over time. The cohort comprised two healthy male donors, one aged 18 to 30 and one aged 30 to 40 years. Blood samples were taken at several timepoints before and after primary and secondary immunization, and bulk PBMC replicates and cell subsets were isolated.

About this clonotype itself: This clone's antigen is unknown. No much larger clonotype is one base removed from it; base qualities were not supplied.

Reads for this sample came from an Illumina NovaSeq 6000. TCR cDNA was synthesized by 5'RACE template switching, through which a universal primer site and unique molecular identifiers were introduced. Priming for cDNA synthesis came from both the TCR alpha and TCR beta constant segments. Library amplification involved two PCR steps, and the second step added sample barcodes and sequencing adapters. Sequencing of libraries was performed on Illumina HiSeq 2500 (2x100 bp) or NovaSeq (2x150 bp). In the paper's pipeline: Demultiplexing of reads and collapsing into UMI consensus sequences were performed with MIGEC, and V(D)J alignment was carried out with MiXCR. Clonotypes responding to the vaccine were identified with edgeR on replicate PBMC samples, with the criteria of FDR below 0.01 and a log2 fold change above 5 up to day 15. Bulk clonotypes were assigned CD4 or CD8 identity according to which sequenced CD4 or CD8 repertoire held them at higher abundance. Through fastp at Q25 and MiXCR, TCRdb rebuilt clones from the public reads, retaining in-frame beta chains. Each record represents a unique CDR3 protein, reported with the most common genes and DNA among its rows. These V and J calls derive from TCRdb rather than the authors' analysis. Counted in this sample were about 160,000 distinct CDR3 sequences; 7% to 10% of them appeared once. Together, the top ten hold roughly a third of the sample.

The treatment or condition label, as the study defines it: live attenuated yellow fever vaccine strain. PBMCs were isolated from peripheral blood using a standard Ficoll-Paque protocol. Dynabeads CD4 and CD8 positive selection kits were used to isolate CD4 and CD8 T-cell fractions. RNA was extracted with TriZol from bulk PBMCs, CD4 and CD8 fractions, and dextramer-positive and dextramer-negative fractions. Paper-wide results and their limitations: A small share of clonotypes was detected in both CD4 and CD8 compartments, with the overlap likely arising from convergent recombination. FACS-sorted repertoires could contain abundant contaminating clonotypes from the bulk population, so computational filtering was required. Because only a couple of donors were included in the study, the extent to which the findings can be generalized is limited. Compared with the primary T-cell response, the secondary T-cell response was faster but weaker, reaching its peak on day 5 rather than on day 15. After the booster, most clones that had expanded after primary vaccination were detected again (approximately 97% of CD4 and around nine tenths of CD8), suggesting broad maintenance of memory.

Trimming takes 0 bases from V and 7 bases from J, and the germline ends sit 8 bases apart. The CDR3 has 13 amino acids, counting the end cysteine and phenylalanine. Only the CDR3 DNA stays, 39 bases, in frame from base 1. The germline V gene yields SGHRS for CDR1 and YFSETQ for CDR2. This sequence originates from a man between 18 and 29 years old who received the YFV17D yellow fever vaccine. This chain joins TRBV5-1 to TRBJ2-1; no confident D gene assignment can be made. This sample comprised CD8+ T cells sorted from PBMCs, obtained 45 days after the yellow fever booster vaccination. The CDR3 has the sequence CASSLDNSNEQFF. The DNA is TGCGCCAGCAGCTTGGACAACTCAAATGAGCAGTTCTTC. Outside the CDR3, residues come from the reference TRBV5-1 and TRBJ2-1 proteins, so the full variable domain is: KAGVTQTPRYLIKTRGQQVTLSCSPISGHRSVSWYQQTPGQGLQFLFEYFSETQRNKGNFPGRFSGRQFSNSRSEMNVSTLELGDSALYLCASSLDNSNEQFFGPGTRLTVL.